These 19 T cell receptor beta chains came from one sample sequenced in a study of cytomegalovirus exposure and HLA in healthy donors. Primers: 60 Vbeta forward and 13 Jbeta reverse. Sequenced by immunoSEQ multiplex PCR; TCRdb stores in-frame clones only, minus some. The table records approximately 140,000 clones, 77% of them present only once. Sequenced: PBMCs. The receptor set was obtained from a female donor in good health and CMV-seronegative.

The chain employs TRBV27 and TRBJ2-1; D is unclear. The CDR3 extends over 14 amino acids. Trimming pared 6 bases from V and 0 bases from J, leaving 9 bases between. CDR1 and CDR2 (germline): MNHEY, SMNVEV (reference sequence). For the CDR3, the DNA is TGTGCCAGCAGCCCCATTAGCTCCTACAATGAGCAGTTCTTC. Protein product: CASSPISSYNEQFF.

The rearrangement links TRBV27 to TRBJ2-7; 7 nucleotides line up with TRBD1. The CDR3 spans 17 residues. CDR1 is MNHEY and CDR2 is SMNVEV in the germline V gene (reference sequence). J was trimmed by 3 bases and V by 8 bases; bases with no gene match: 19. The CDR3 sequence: CASSKDRRTSLYYEQYF. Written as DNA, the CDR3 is TGTGCCAGCTCCAAGGACAGGAGAACATCCCTATACTACGAGCAGTACTTC.

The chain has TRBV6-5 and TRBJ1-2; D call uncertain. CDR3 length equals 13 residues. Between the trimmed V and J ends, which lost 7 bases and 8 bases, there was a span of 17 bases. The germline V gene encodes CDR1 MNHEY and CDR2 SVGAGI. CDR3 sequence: CASTRSTPRGYTF. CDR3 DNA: TGTGCCAGCACCAGATCGACTCCGAGAGGCTACACCTTC.

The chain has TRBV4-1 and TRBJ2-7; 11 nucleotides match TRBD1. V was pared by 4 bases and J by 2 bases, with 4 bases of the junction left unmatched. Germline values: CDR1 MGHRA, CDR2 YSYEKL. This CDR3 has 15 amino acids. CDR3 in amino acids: CASSPSGQGAYEQYF. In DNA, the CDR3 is TGCGCCAGCAGCCCGTCGGGACAGGGGGCCTACGAGCAGTACTTC.

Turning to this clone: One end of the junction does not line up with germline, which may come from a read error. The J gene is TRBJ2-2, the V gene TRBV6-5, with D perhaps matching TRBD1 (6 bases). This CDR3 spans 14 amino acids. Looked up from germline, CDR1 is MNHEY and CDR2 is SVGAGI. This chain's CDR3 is CASIPRGNTGELLF. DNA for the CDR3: TGTGCCAGCATCCCCAGGGGAAACACCGGGGAGCTGCTTTTT.

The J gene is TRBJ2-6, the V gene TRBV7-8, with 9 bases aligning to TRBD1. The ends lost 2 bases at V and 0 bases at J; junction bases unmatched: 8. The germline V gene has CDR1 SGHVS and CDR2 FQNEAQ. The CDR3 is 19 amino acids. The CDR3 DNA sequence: TGTGCCAGCAGCTTAAGGGACAGGGCGGCACACTCTGGGGCCAACGTCCTGACTTTC. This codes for CASSLRDRAAHSGANVLTF.

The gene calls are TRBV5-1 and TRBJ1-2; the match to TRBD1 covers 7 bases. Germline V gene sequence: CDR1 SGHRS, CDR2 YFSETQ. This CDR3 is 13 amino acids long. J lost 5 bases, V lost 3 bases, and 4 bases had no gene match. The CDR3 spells CASSSGTEYGYTF. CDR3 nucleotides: TGCGCCAGCAGCTCCGGGACAGAATATGGCTACACCTTC.

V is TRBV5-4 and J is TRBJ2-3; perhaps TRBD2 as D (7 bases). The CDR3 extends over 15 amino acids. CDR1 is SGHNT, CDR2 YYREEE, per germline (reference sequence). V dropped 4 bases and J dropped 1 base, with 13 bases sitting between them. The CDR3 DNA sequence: TGTGCCAGCAGCCCGGGGGGCGGGGGCACAGATACGCAGTATTTT. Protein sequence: CASSPGGGGTDTQYF.

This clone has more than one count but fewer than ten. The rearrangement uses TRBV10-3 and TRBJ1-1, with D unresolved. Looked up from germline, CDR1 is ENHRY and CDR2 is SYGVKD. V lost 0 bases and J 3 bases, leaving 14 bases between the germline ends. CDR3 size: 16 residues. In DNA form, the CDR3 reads TGTGCCATCAGTGAGTCCCAGACCGGGGAAGACACTGAAGCTTTCTTT. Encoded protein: CAISESQTGEDTEAFF.

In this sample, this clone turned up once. CDR3 amino acids: CASSSGQGVRSAAEQYF. CDR3 DNA: TGTGCCAGCAGCTCCGGACAGGGCGTTCGTTCTGCGGCCGAGCAGTACTTC. V usage is TRBV5-5 and J usage is TRBJ2-7, with 8 bases aligning to TRBD1. The CDR3 extends over 17 amino acids. V gave up 3 bases and J gave up 6 bases; unmatched junction bases: 17. Per the germline V gene, CDR1 is SGHKS and CDR2 is YYEKEE (reference sequence). Based on the CDR3 plus reference TRBV5-5 and TRBJ2-7, the full variable domain is DAGVTQSPTHLIKTRGQQVTLRCSPISGHKSVSWYQQVLGQGPQFIFQYYEKEERGRGNFPDRFSARQFPNYSSELNVNALLLGDSALYLCASSSGQGVRSAAEQYFGPGTRLTVT.

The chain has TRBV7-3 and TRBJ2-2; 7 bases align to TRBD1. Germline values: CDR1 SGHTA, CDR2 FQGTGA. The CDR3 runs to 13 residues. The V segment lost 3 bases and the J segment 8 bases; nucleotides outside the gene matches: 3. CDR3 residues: CASSLGQFGELFF. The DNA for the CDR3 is TGTGCCAGCAGCTTGGGACAGTTTGGGGAGCTGTTTTTT.

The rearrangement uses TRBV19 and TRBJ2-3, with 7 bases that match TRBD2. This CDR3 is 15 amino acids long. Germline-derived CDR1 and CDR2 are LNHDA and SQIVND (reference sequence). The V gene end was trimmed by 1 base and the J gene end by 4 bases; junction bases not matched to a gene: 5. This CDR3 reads CASSIGAGNPDTQYF. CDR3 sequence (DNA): TGTGCCAGTAGTATAGGAGCGGGGAACCCAGATACGCAGTATTTT.

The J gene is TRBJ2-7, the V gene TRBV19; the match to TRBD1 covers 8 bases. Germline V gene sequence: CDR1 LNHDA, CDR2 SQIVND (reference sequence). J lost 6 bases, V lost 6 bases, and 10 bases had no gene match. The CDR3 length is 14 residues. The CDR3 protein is CASSRDRRRVEQYF. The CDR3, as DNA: TGTGCCAGTAGCCGGGACAGGAGGCGGGTCGAGCAGTACTTC.

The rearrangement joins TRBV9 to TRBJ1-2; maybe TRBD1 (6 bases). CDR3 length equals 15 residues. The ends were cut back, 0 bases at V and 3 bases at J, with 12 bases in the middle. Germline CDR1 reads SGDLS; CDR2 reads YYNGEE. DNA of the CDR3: TGTGCCAGCAGCGTAGAAGGGGGTAGGGACTATGGCTACACCTTC. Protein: CASSVEGGRDYGYTF.

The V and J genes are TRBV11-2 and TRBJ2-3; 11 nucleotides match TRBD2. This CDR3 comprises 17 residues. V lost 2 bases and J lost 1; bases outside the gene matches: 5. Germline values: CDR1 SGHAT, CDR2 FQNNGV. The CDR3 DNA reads TGTGCCAGCAGCTTACCCACGACTAGCGGGGGCACAGATACGCAGTATTTT. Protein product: CASSLPTTSGGTDTQYF.

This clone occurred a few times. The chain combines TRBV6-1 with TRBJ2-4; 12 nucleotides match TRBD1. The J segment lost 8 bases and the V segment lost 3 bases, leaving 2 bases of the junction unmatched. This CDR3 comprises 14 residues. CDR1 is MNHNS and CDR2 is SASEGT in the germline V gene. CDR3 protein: CASSEGQGADIQYF. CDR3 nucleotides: TGTGCCAGCAGTGAGGGACAGGGGGCGGACATTCAGTACTTC.

The CDR3 loop reads CASSLVGTGFSFF. The CDR3 DNA sequence: TGCGCCAGCAGCTTGGTGGGGACAGGGTTTTCTTTCTTT. The chain employs TRBV5-1 and TRBJ1-1, with 9 bases aligning to TRBD1. The germline V gene encodes CDR1 SGHRS and CDR2 YFSETQ. Unmatched junction bases numbered 6, after V lost 0 bases and J lost 12 bases. The CDR3 has 13 residues. Full variable domain (remainder filled in from reference TRBV5-1 and TRBJ1-1): KAGVTQTPRYLIKTRGQQVTLSCSPISGHRSVSWYQQTPGQGLQFLFEYFSETQRNKGNFPGRFSGRQFSNSRSEMNVSTLELGDSALYLCASSLVGTGFSFFGQGTRLTVV.

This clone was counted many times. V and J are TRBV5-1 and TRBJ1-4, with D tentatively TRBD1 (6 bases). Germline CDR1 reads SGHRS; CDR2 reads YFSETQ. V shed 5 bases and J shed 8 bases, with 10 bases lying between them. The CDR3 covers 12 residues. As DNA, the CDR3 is TGCGCCAGCAGTTGGGACACCGAAAAACTGTTTTTT. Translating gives CASSWDTEKLFF.

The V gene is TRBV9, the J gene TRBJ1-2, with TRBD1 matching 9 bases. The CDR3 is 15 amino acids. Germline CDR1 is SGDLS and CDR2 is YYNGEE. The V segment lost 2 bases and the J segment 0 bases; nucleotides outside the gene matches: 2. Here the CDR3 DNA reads TGTGCCAGCAGCGTGGGACAGGGAACTAACTATGGCTACACCTTC. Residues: CASSVGQGTNYGYTF.